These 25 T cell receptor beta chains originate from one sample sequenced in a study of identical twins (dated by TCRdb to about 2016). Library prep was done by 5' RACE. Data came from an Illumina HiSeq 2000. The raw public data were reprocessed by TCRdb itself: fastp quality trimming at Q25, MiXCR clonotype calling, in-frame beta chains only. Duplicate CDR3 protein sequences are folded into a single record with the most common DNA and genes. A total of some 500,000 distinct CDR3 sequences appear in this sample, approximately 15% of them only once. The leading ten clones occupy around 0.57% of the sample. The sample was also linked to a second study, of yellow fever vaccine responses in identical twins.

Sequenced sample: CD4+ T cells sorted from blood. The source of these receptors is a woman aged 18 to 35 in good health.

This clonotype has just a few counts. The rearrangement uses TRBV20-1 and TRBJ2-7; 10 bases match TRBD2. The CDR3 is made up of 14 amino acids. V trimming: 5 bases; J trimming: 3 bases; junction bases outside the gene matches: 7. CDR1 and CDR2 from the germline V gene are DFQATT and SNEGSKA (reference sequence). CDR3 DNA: TGCAGTGCTGGAAGAACTAGCGGGAACTACGAGCAGTACTTC. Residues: CSAGRTSGNYEQYF.

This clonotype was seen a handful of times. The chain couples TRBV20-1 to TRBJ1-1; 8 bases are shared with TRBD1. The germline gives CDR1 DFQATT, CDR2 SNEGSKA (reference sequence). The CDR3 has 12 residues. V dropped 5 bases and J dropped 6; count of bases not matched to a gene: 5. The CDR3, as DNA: TGCAGTGCTCCAACAGGGGGGGCTGAAGCTTTCTTT. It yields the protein CSAPTGGAEAFF.

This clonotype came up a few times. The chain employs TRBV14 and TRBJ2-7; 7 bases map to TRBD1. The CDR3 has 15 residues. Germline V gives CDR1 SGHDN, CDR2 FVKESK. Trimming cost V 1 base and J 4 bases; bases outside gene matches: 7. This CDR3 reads CASSQVGTVRYEQYF. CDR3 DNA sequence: TGTGCCAGCAGCCAAGTGGGGACAGTTCGGTACGAGCAGTACTTC.

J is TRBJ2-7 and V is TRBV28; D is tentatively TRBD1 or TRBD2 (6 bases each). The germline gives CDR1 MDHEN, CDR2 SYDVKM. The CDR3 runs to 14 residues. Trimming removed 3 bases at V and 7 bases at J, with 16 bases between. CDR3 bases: TGTGCCAGCAGTTTGCAGGGGCCTCGGGGGGAGCAGTACTTC. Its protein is CASSLQGPRGEQYF. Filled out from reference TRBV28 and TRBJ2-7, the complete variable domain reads DVKVTQSSRYLVKRTGEKVFLECVQDMDHENMFWYRQDPGLGLRLIYFSYDVKMKEKGDIPEGYSVSREKKERFSLILESASTNQTSMYLCASSLQGPRGEQYFGPGTRLTVT.

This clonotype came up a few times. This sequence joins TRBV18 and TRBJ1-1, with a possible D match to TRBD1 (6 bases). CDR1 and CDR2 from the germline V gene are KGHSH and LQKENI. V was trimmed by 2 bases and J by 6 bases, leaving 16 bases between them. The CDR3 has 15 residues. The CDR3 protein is CASSPAVQGWPEAFF. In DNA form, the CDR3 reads TGTGCCAGCTCACCAGCGGTACAGGGTTGGCCTGAAGCTTTCTTT.

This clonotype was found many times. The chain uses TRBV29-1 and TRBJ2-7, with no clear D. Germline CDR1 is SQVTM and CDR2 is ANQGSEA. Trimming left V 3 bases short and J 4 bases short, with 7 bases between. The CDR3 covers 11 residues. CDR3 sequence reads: CSVDWDYEQYF. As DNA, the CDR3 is TGCAGCGTTGACTGGGATTACGAGCAGTACTTC.

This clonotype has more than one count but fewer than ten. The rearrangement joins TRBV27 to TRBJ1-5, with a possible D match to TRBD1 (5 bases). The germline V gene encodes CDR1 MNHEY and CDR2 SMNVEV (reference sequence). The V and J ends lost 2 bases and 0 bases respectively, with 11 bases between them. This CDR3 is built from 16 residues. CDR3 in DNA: TGTGCCAGCAGTTTAAAGGGGCCGGATAGCAATCAGCCCCAGCATTTT. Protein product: CASSLKGPDSNQPQHF.

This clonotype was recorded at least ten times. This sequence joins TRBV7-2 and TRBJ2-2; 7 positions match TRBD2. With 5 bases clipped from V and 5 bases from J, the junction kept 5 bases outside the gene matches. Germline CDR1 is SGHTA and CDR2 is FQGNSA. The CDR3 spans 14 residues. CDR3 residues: CASSLERGTGELFF. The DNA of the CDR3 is TGTGCCAGCAGCCTCGAGCGGGGAACCGGGGAGCTGTTTTTT.

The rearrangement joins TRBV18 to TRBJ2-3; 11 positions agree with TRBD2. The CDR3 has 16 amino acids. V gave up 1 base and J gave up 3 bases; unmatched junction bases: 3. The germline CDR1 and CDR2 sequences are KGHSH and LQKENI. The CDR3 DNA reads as TGTGCCAGCTCACCACTAGCGGGAGGGACGACAGATACGCAGTATTTT. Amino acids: CASSPLAGGTTDTQYF.

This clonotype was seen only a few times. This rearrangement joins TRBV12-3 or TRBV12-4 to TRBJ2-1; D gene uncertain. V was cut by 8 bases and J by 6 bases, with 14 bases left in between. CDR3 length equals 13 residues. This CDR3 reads CASGKAYSNEQFF. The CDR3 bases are TGTGCCAGCGGGAAAGCGTATAGCAATGAGCAGTTCTTC.

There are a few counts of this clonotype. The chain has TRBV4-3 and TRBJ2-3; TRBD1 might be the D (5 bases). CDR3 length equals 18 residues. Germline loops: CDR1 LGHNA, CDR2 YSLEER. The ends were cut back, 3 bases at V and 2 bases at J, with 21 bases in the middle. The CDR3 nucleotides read TGCGCCAGCAGCCACCAGTGGGGCGCAGCTTCCTTCACAGATACGCAGTATTTT. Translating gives CASSHQWGAASFTDTQYF.

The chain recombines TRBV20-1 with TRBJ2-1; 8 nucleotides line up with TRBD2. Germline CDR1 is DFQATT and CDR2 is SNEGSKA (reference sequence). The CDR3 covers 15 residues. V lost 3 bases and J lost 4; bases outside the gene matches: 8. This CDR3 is CSARKRGLGYNEQFF. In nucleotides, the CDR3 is TGCAGTGCTAGGAAGCGGGGGCTTGGGTACAATGAGCAGTTCTTC.

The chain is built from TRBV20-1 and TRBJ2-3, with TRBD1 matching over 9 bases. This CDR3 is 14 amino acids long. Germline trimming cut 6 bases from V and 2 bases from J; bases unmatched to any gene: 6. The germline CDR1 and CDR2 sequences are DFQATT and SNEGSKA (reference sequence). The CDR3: CSARTGVNTDTQYF. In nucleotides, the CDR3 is TGCAGTGCGCGGACAGGGGTAAACACAGATACGCAGTATTTT.

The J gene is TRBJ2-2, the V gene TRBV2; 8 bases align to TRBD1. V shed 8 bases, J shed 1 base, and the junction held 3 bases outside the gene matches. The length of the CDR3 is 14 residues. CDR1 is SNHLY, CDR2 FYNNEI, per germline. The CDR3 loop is CASVGTGNTGELFF. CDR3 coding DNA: TGTGCCAGCGTGGGGACAGGGAACACCGGGGAGCTGTTTTTT.

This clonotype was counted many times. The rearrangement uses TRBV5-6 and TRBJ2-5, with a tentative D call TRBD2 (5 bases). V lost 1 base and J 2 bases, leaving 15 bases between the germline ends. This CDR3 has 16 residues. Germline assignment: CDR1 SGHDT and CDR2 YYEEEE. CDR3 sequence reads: CASSLNEGIWQETQYF. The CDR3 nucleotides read TGTGCCAGCAGCTTGAATGAGGGCATTTGGCAAGAGACCCAGTACTTC. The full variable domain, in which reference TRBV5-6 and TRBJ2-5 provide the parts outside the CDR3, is DAGVTQSPTHLIKTRGQQVTLRCSPKSGHDTVSWYQQALGQGPQFIFQYYEEEERQRGNFPDRFSGHQFPNYSSELNVNALLLGDSALYLCASSLNEGIWQETQYFGPGTRLLVL.

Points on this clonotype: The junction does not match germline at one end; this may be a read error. In DNA form, the CDR3 reads TGTGCCTGCAGTGAAGCAGGAACCTACGAGCAGTACTTC. It specifies CACSEAGTYEQYF. J is TRBJ2-7 and V is TRBV25-1; D is unclear. Germline assignment: CDR1 MGHDK and CDR2 SYGVNS. The CDR3 is 13 residues long.

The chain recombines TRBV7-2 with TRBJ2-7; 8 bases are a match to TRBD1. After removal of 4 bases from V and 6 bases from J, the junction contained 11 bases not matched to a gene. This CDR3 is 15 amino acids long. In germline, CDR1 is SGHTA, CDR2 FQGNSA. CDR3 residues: CASSSFTGGTAEQYF. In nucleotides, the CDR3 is TGTGCCAGCAGCTCTTTTACAGGGGGAACGGCCGAGCAGTACTTC.

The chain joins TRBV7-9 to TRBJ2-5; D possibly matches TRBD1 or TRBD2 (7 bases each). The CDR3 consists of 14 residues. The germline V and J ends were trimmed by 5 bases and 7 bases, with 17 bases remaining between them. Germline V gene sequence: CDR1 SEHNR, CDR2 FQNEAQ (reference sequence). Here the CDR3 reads CASSPGGAWATQYF. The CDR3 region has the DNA TGTGCCAGCAGCCCAGGGGGGGCGTGGGCGACCCAGTACTTC.

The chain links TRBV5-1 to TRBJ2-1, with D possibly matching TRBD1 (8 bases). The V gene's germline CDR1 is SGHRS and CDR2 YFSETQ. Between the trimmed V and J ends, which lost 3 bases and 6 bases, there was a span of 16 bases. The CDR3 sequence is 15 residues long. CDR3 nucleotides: TGCGCCAGCAGCTATACAGGGGGGGCTCTCAATGAGCAGTTCTTC. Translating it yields CASSYTGGALNEQFF.

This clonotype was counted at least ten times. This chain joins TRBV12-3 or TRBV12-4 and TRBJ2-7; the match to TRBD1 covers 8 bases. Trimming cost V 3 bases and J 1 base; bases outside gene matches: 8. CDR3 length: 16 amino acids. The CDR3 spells CASSFAGRGRSYEQYF. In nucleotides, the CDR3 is TGTGCCAGCAGTTTCGCCGGCAGGGGGCGGTCCTACGAGCAGTACTTC.

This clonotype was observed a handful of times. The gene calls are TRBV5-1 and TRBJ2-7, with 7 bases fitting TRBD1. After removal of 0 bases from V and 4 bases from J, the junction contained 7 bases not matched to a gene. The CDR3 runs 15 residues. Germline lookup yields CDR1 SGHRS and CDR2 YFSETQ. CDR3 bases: TGCGCCAGCAGCTTGGAGAGGACAGGTCTTTACGAGCAGTACTTC. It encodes CASSLERTGLYEQYF.

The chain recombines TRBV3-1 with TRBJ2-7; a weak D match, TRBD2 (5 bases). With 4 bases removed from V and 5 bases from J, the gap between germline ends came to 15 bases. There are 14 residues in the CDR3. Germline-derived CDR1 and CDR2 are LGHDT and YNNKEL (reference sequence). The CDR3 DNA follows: TGTGCCAGCAGCCGGTCGGGATTGGAAAACGAGCAGTACTTC. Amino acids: CASSRSGLENEQYF.

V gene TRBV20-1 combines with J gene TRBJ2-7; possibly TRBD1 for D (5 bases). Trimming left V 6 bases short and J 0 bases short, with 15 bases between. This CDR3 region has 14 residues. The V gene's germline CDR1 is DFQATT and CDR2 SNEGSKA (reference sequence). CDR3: CSASPQVLSYEQYF. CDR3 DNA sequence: TGCAGTGCCAGTCCACAGGTCCTCTCCTACGAGCAGTACTTC.

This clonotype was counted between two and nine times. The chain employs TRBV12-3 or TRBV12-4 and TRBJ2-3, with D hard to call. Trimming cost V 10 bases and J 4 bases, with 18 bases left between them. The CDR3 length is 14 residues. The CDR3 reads CATNPMGSADTQYF. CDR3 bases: TGTGCCACCAACCCAATGGGATCGGCAGATACGCAGTATTTT.

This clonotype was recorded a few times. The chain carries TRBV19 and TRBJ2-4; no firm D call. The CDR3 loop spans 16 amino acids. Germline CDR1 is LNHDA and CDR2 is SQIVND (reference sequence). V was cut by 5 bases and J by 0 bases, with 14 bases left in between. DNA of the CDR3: TGTGCCAGTAGTTCAAGGACGCAACTAGCCAAAAACATTCAGTACTTC. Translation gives CASSSRTQLAKNIQYF. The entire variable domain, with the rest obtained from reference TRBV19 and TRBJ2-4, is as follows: DGGITQSPKYLFRKEGQNVTLSCEQNLNHDAMYWYRQDPGQGLRLIYYSQIVNDFQKGDIAEGYSVSREKKESFPLTVTSAQKNPTAFYLCASSSRTQLAKNIQYFGAGTRLSVL.